A selection of T cell receptor beta chains follows, all from one sample in a study of blood T cells in healthy people across ages. One entry per CDR3 protein, called by TCRdb with MiXCR from the 5' RACE reads. The table records 1.5 million to 2 million distinct CDR3 sequences, more than 35% of them present only once. The specimen sequenced was blood. The receptors come from a human donor in good health. Both conserved end residues are part of each CDR3. D genes are given only for firm matches. Clone size is shown for a subset of rows, as once, few, many or a class of expanded clone.

CASREHRAGASYEQYF TGTGCCAGCAGGGAACACAGGGCGGGAGCCTCCTACGAGCAGTACTTC - TRBJ2-7 16 - TRBV2
CSARDQLDSMMETQYF TGCAGTGCTAGAGATCAGCTTGACAGTATGATGGAGACCCAGTACTTC few TRBJ2-5 16 - TRBV20-1
CASSPAIGRQLNYGYTF TGTGCCAGCTCACCAGCGATAGGCCGACAACTAAACTATGGCTACACCTTC few TRBJ1-2 17 - TRBV18
CSVDGHWTQYF TGCAGCGTTGATGGACATTGGACCCAGTACTTC - TRBJ2-5 11 - TRBV29-1
CASSDNPGSKETQYF TGTGCCAGCAGTGATAATCCGGGGAGTAAAGAGACCCAGTACTTC few TRBJ2-5 15 - TRBV2
CASSQGVEFQETQFF TGCGCCAGCAGCCAAGGCGTTGAGTTTCAAGAGACCCAGTTCTTC few TRBJ2-1 15 - TRBV4-3
CASSLEGDGFYEQYF TGTGCCAGCAGCTTAGAAGGGGACGGATTCTACGAGCAGTACTTC - TRBJ2-7 15 - TRBV7-8
CASSLRGGHSNQPQHF TGTGCCAGCAGCTTAAGGGGGGGCCATAGCAATCAGCCCCAGCATTTT - TRBJ1-5 16 - TRBV7-2
CASSFRGDSYNSPLHF TGTGCCAGCAGCTTCAGGGGGGACTCCTATAATTCACCCCTCCACTTT - TRBJ1-6 16 TRBD1 TRBV11-2
CSALLAGDEETQYF TGCAGCGCCTTACTAGCGGGGGATGAGGAGACCCAGTACTTC few TRBJ2-5 14 TRBD2 TRBV29-1
CASSLAPQPGTEAFF TGCGCCAGCAGCTTGGCACCACAACCGGGAACTGAAGCTTTCTTT few TRBJ1-1 15 - TRBV5-1
CASSLAPFSGNRNYEQYF TGCGCCAGCAGCTTGGCCCCTTTCTCGGGTAACAGAAATTACGAGCAGTACTTC - TRBJ2-7 18 - TRBV5-1
CSGSDNSYNEQYF TGCAGTGGTAGCGACAACTCCTACAATGAGCAGTACTTC few TRBJ2-7 13 - TRBV20-1
CSARDRLAGGKYF TGCAGTGCTAGAGATCGTCTGGCAGGGGGGAAGTATTTT many TRBJ2-3 13 - TRBV20-1
CASSQEGVATYEQYF TGCGCCAGCAGCCAAGAGGGGGTAGCCACCTACGAGCAGTACTTC - TRBJ2-7 15 - TRBV4-1
CASSSRDRSEEQYF TGCGCCAGCAGCTCGAGGGACAGGTCGGAGGAGCAGTACTTC few TRBJ2-7 14 TRBD1 TRBV5-1
CASSKAGRPYEQYF TGTGCCAGCAGCAAGGCGGGCCGACCTTACGAGCAGTACTTC - TRBJ2-7 14 - TRBV21-1
CASSQDGKRRFF TGCGCCAGCAGCCAAGATGGCAAACGGCGGTTCTTC few TRBJ2-1 12 - TRBV4-1
CASSPAGRTYGYTF TGCGCCAGCAGCCCCGCCGGACGGACTTATGGCTACACCTTC - TRBJ1-2 14 - TRBV4-1
CASSSMDSENYNEQFF TGTGCCAGCAGCTCCATGGACAGCGAGAACTACAATGAGCAGTTCTTC - TRBJ2-1 16 - TRBV11-1
CTCEPVDRPNTEAFF TGCACCTGCGAGCCTGTTGACAGACCAAACACTGAAGCTTTCTTT few TRBJ1-1 15 - TRBV20-1
CASRATGGDNYGYTF TGTGCCAGCAGAGCCACAGGGGGGGATAACTATGGCTACACCTTC few TRBJ1-2 15 TRBD1 TRBV2
CASSLEVNSEAFF TGCGCCAGCAGCTTGGAGGTTAACAGTGAAGCTTTCTTT - TRBJ1-1 13 - TRBV5-1
CASSPVLRETQYF TGTGCCAGCAGCCCCGTTTTGCGGGAGACCCAGTACTTC - TRBJ2-5 13 - TRBV7-9
CASSLHGTGMRTDTQYF TGTGCCAGCAGCTTGCATGGGACAGGGATGCGCACAGATACGCAGTATTTT - TRBJ2-3 17 TRBD1 TRBV3-1
CASSYRLGQGKSGANVLTF TGTGCCAGCAGTTACCGCCTGGGACAGGGGAAGTCTGGGGCCAACGTCCTGACTTTC few TRBJ2-6 19 TRBD1 TRBV6-5
CAGSLLGVTGVRNEQFF TGTGCCGGCAGCCTGTTGGGGGTCACAGGCGTTCGCAATGAGCAGTTCTTC - TRBJ2-1 17 - TRBV7-2
CASSVSPGGYEQYF TGTGCCAGCAGTGTTTCCCCAGGGGGCTACGAGCAGTACTTC - TRBJ2-7 14 TRBD1 TRBV2
CAISPVEYEQYF TGTGCCATCAGCCCCGTAGAATACGAGCAGTACTTC - TRBJ2-7 12 - TRBV10-3
CASSLTVAGTEAFF TGTGCCAGCAGTTTAACCGTGGCAGGGACTGAAGCTTTCTTT - TRBJ1-1 14 - TRBV27